These T cell receptor beta chains were read from a single sample in a study of blood T cell repertoires in COVID-19. TCRdb's copy holds only in-frame clones and misses some; the assay was immunoSEQ multiplex PCR. The table records over 120,000 clones, more than 75% of them present only once. Sample: PBMCs or T cells enriched from blood (not recorded which). The source of these receptors is a woman in her fifties or sixties who had recovered from COVID-19. The CDR3 runs from the conserved cysteine through the conserved F or W. D genes are given only for firm matches. Not every row has a clone size; where given, it reads once, few, many or a size class.

CASSLQGSEKLFF,TGTGCCAGCAGCCTCCAGGGGAGCGAAAAACTGTTTTTT,TRBV12-3/TRBV12-4,TRBJ1-4,-,-
CASSQRPVNTGELFF,TGTGCCAGCAGCCAGAGGCCTGTTAACACCGGGGAGCTGTTTTTT,TRBV11-3,TRBJ2-2,-,once
CASSLEQFSGNTIYF,TGTGCCAGCAGCTTAGAACAGTTCTCTGGAAACACCATATATTTT,TRBV7-8,TRBJ1-3,-,-
CASSYQGGNQPQHF,TGTGCCAGCAGTTATCAGGGCGGAAATCAGCCCCAGCATTTT,TRBV6-5,TRBJ1-5,-,-
CASSDAGGNQPQHF,TGTGCCAGCTCAGATGCAGGGGGCAATCAGCCCCAGCATTTT,TRBV18,TRBJ1-5,-,-
CASSPRPAGPETQYF,TGTGCCAGCAGTCCAAGGCCGGCAGGGCCAGAGACCCAGTACTTC,TRBV27,TRBJ2-5,-,-
CASSRYFTPGTGLGGYTF,TGTGCCAGCAGCCGATACTTCACTCCCGGGACAGGGCTTGGTGGCTACACCTTC,TRBV9,TRBJ1-2,TRBD1,-
CASRYREYGYTF,TGTGCCAGCAGGTATAGGGAGTATGGCTACACCTTC,TRBV6-6,TRBJ1-2,-,-
CASSPFSGVSNQPQHF,TGTGCCAGTTCTCCGTTCTCAGGGGTTAGCAATCAGCCCCAGCATTTT,TRBV19,TRBJ1-5,-,few
CASSHGQARETQYF,TGCGCCAGCAGCCATGGACAGGCACGAGAGACCCAGTACTTC,TRBV5-1,TRBJ2-5,TRBD1,-
CASSLAAGGIYGYTF,TGTGCCAGCAGCTTGGCCGCAGGGGGAATATATGGCTACACCTTC,TRBV5-8,TRBJ1-2,TRBD1,-
CASSDETGGLSTDTQYF,TGTGCCAGCAGTGACGAGACAGGGGGCTTAAGCACAGATACGCAGTATTTT,TRBV2,TRBJ2-3,TRBD1,-
CASRLIPGTGGSPLHF,TGCGCCAGCCGACTGATTCCCGGGACCGGGGGTTCACCCCTCCACTTT,TRBV5-1,TRBJ1-6,-,-
CASSVDLSGELFF,TGTGCCAGCAGCGTAGATCTCTCCGGGGAGCTGTTTTTT,TRBV9,TRBJ2-2,-,few
CASLEAGSEQYF,TGTGCCAGCCTTGAGGCAGGGTCCGAGCAGTACTTC,TRBV2,TRBJ2-7,-,-
CASIGASGGGATGELFF,TGTGCCAGCATTGGGGCCAGCGGGGGTGGTGCCACCGGGGAGCTGTTTTTT,TRBV28,TRBJ2-2,TRBD2,-
CASSPPITVLSGNTIYF,TGTGCCAGCTCACCACCGATTACAGTTCTCTCTGGAAACACCATATATTTT,TRBV18,TRBJ1-3,-,-
CASSLETAEAFF,TGTGCCAGCAGTTTGGAGACAGCAGAAGCTTTCTTT,TRBV12-3/TRBV12-4,TRBJ1-1,-,few
CASSRGGPTGELFF,TGTGCCAGCAGCCGCGGGGGTCCGACCGGGGAGCTGTTTTTT,TRBV7-7,TRBJ2-2,TRBD2,-
CASWTQGVANEKLFF,TGTGCCAGCTGGACACAGGGGGTTGCTAATGAAAAACTGTTTTTT,TRBV12-1,TRBJ1-4,-,-
CSASPPLGLGTDTQYF,TGCAGTGCTAGTCCCCCTCTAGGACTGGGCACAGATACGCAGTATTTT,TRBV20-1,TRBJ2-3,-,-
CASSPGQGLNSPLHF,TGTGCCAGCAGCCCGGGACAGGGGCTTAATTCACCCCTCCACTTT,TRBV11-2,TRBJ1-6,TRBD1,-
CATSGPTERDTSTDTQYF,TGTGCCACCAGTGGTCCGACCGAGCGGGACACCAGCACAGATACGCAGTATTTT,TRBV24-1,TRBJ2-3,-,-
CASSTMDRGLGEKLFF,TGTGCCAGCAGCACAATGGACAGGGGGCTCGGTGAAAAACTGTTTTTT,TRBV5-4,TRBJ1-4,TRBD1,-
CASSPGGATLEQYF,TGTGCCAGCAGCCCAGGGGGCGCAACTCTCGAGCAGTACTTC,TRBV28,TRBJ2-7,TRBD1,-
CSASFPRGNSYNEQFF,TGCAGTGCTAGTTTTCCCCGGGGAAATTCCTACAATGAGCAGTTCTTC,TRBV20-1,TRBJ2-1,-,-
CASSLSRGTYNEQFF,TGTGCCAGCAGCTTATCCCGGGGGACCTACAATGAGCAGTTCTTC,TRBV7-8,TRBJ2-1,-,-
CASTKGTDTQYF,TGTGCCAGCACTAAGGGGACAGATACGCAGTATTTT,TRBV12-3/TRBV12-4,TRBJ2-3,-,once
CASSLFGRANTEAFF,TGCGCCAGCAGCTTGTTCGGTCGCGCTAACACTGAAGCTTTCTTT,TRBV5-1,TRBJ1-1,-,-
CASSLARGHGGTDTQYF,TGTGCCAGCAGCTTGGCCAGGGGGCACGGGGGGACAGATACGCAGTATTTT,TRBV5-4,TRBJ2-3,-,many
CASSLGGVNEQFF,TGTGCCAGCAGCTTAGGGGGGGTCAATGAGCAGTTCTTC,TRBV7-9,TRBJ2-1,-,-
CASSLNNRGNQPQHF,TGTGCCAGCAGCTTAAACAACCGGGGCAATCAGCCCCAGCATTTT,TRBV7-9,TRBJ1-5,-,once
CATSRGTRFETQYF,TGTGCCACCAGCAGGGGCACTAGGTTCGAGACCCAGTACTTC,TRBV15,TRBJ2-5,-,-
CASSTRGVRSQPQHF,TGTGCCAGCAGTACCAGGGGGGTCCGGAGTCAGCCCCAGCATTTT,TRBV6-5,TRBJ1-5,TRBD1,-
CASTYRQGAIGYTF,TGTGCCAGCACCTATAGACAGGGGGCGATTGGCTACACCTTC,TRBV6-5,TRBJ1-2,TRBD1,-
CASTQGAQPQHF,TGTGCCAGCACCCAGGGGGCTCAGCCCCAGCATTTT,TRBV6-5,TRBJ1-5,TRBD1,-
CASSRRRVNNYGYTF,TGTGCCAGCAGCCGGCGGAGGGTAAATAACTATGGCTACACCTTC,TRBV5-6,TRBJ1-2,-,-
CAWSGGQHSNQPQHF,TGTGCCTGGAGTGGGGGACAGCATAGCAATCAGCCCCAGCATTTT,TRBV30,TRBJ1-5,TRBD1,-
CASSQGDRANTEAFF,TGCGCCAGCAGCCAGGGGGACAGGGCAAACACTGAAGCTTTCTTT,TRBV4-1,TRBJ1-1,TRBD1,-
CASGRGGDYNEQFF,TGTGCCAGCGGGAGGGGGGGCGACTACAATGAGCAGTTCTTC,TRBV7-7,TRBJ2-1,-,-
CASSLEWTANTGELFF,TGCGCCAGCAGCTTGGAGTGGACAGCGAACACCGGGGAGCTGTTTTTT,TRBV5-1,TRBJ2-2,-,few
CASSQAATAASGANVLTF,TGTGCCAGCAGCCAAGCGGCGACAGCTGCCTCTGGGGCCAACGTCCTGACTTTC,TRBV4-2,TRBJ2-6,-,-
CASSSRDPAGETQYF,TGTGCCAGCAGTTCGCGGGACCCTGCGGGGGAGACCCAGTACTTC,TRBV28,TRBJ2-5,-,once
CASSDRENTEAFF,TGTGCCAGTAGCGACAGGGAAAACACTGAAGCTTTCTTT,TRBV19,TRBJ1-1,TRBD1,-
CASSLTSPSSGNNSPLHF,TGCGCCAGCAGCTTAACTTCCCCCTCATCAGGCAATAATTCACCCCTCCACTTT,TRBV5-1,TRBJ1-6,-,-
CASSDGTGGADTQYF,TGTGCCAGCAGTGACGGGACAGGGGGCGCAGATACGCAGTATTTT,TRBV6-4,TRBJ2-3,TRBD1,many
CTQSGGSGYTF,TGCACCCAGTCGGGGGGCTCTGGCTACACCTTC,TRBV20-1,TRBJ1-2,-,-
CASSLSGGPAETQYF,TGCGCCAGCAGTCTTTCAGGGGGGCCGGCGGAGACCCAGTACTTC,TRBV5-1,TRBJ2-5,-,-
CASSPSGGVLEKLFF,TGTGCCAGTAGCCCCAGCGGTGGGGTTCTTGAAAAACTGTTTTTT,TRBV19,TRBJ1-4,-,-
CSVGASNTGELFF,TGCAGCGTTGGGGCCTCAAACACCGGGGAGCTGTTTTTT,TRBV29-1,TRBJ2-2,-,-
CAISGGGRQPQHF,TGTGCCATCAGTGGAGGGGGCAGGCAGCCCCAGCATTTT,TRBV10-3,TRBJ1-5,TRBD1,-
CASSKNRGGQPQHF,TGTGCCAGTAGTAAGAACAGGGGTGGTCAGCCCCAGCATTTT,TRBV19,TRBJ1-5,TRBD1,-
CASGNTPGVGGTQYF,TGTGCCAGCGGAAACACGCCGGGAGTCGGGGGGACCCAGTACTTC,TRBV2,TRBJ2-5,-,-
CASSEFKGTAQIYQPQHF,TGTGCCAGCAGTGAGTTTAAAGGGACAGCGCAAATTTATCAGCCCCAGCATTTT,TRBV2,TRBJ1-5,TRBD1,-
CSARRDEQYF,TGCAGTGCTAGACGAGACGAGCAGTACTTC,TRBV20-1,TRBJ2-7,-,-
CASSEEIYGYTF,TGTGCCAGCAGCGAAGAGATCTATGGCTACACCTTC,TRBV7-9,TRBJ1-2,-,-
CASSATAGGDLNTEAFF,TGTGCCAGCTCGGCGACGGCAGGGGGAGACTTGAACACTGAAGCTTTCTTT,TRBV18,TRBJ1-1,TRBD1,-